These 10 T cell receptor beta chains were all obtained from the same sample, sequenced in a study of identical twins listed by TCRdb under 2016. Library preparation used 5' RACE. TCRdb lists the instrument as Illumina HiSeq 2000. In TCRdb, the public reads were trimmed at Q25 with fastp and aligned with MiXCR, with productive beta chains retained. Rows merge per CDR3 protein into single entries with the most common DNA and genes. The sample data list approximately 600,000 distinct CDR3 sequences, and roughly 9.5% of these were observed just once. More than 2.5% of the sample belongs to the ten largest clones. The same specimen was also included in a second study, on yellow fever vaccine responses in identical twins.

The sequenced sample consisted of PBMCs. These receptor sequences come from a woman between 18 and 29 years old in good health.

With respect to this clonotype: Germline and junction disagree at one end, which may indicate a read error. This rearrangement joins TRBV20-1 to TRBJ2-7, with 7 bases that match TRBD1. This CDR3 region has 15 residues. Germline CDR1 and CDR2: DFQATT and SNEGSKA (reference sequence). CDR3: CSAATLGGSSYELYF. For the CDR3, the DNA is TGCAGTGCTGCAACTCTAGGGGGCAGCTCCTACGAGCTGTACTTC.

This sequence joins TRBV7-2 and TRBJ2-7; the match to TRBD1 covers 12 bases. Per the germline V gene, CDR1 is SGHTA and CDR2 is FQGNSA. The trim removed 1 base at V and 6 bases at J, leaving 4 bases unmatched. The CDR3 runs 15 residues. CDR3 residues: CASSLGWDRGREQYF. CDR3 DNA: TGTGCCAGCAGCTTAGGGTGGGACAGGGGGCGCGAGCAGTACTTC.

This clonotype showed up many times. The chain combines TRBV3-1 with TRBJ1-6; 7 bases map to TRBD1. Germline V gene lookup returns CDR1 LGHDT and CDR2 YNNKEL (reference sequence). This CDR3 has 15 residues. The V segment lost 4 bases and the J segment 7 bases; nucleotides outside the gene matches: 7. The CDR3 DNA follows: TGTGCCAGCAGCCCTAACGACAGGGCGAATTCACCCCTCCACTTT. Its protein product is CASSPNDRANSPLHF.

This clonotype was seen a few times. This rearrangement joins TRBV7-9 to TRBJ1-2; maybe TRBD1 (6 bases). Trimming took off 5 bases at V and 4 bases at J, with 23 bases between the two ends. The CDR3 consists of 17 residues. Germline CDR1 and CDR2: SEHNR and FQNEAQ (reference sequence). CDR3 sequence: CASSPSVGSGVRYGYTF. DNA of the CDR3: TGTGCCAGCAGCCCATCGGTGGGGTCAGGGGTTCGCTATGGCTACACCTTC.

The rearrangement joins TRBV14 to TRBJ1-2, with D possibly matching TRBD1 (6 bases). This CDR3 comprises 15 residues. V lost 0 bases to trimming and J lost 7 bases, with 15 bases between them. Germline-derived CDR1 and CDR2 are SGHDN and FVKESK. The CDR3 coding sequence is TGTGCCAGCAGCCAAGATCAGACAGGAGGGTTTGGCTACACCTTC. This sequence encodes CASSQDQTGGFGYTF. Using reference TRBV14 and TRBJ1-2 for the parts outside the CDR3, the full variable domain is EAGVTQFPSHSVIEKGQTVTLRCDPISGHDNLYWYRRVMGKEIKFLLHFVKESKQDESGMPNNRFLAERTGGTYSTLKVQPAELEDSGVYFCASSQDQTGGFGYTFGSGTRLTVV.

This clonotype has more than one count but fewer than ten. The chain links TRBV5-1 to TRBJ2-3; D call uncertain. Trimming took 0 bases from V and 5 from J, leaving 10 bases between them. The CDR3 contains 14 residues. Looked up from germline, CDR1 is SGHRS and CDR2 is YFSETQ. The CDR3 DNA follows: TGCGCCAGCAGCTTGGGGTGGGGTGAAGATACGCAGTATTTT. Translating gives CASSLGWGEDTQYF.

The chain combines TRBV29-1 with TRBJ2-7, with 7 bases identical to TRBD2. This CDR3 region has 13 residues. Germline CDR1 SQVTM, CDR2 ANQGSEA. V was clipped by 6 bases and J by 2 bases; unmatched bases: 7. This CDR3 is CSVLSGGAYEQYF. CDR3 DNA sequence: TGCAGCGTGTTATCGGGAGGCGCCTACGAGCAGTACTTC.

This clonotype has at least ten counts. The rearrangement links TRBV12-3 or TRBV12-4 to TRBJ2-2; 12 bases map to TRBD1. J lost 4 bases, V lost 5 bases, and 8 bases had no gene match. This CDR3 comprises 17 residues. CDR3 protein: CASSIRDRGPLTGELFF. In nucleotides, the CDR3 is TGTGCCAGCAGTATCCGGGACAGGGGGCCCCTCACCGGGGAGCTGTTTTTT.

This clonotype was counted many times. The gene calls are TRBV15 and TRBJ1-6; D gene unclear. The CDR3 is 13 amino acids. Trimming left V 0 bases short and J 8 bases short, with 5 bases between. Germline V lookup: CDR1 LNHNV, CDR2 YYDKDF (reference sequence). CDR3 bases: TGTGCCACCAGCAGAGAACGGGATTCACCCCTCCACTTT. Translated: CATSRERDSPLHF.

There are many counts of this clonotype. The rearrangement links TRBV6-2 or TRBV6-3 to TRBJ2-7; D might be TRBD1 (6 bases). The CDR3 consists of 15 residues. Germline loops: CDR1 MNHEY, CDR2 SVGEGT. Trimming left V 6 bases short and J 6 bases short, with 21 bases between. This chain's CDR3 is CASSTIYDRFGEQYF. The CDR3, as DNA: TGTGCCAGCAGCACGATCTATGACAGGTTTGGCGAGCAGTACTTC.